These 27 T cell receptor beta chains were sequenced from one sample in a study of patients and donors after allogeneic stem cell transplantation. TCRdb processed the RT-PCR reads anew with MiXCR; each CDR3 protein has one entry. The sample lists some 960,000 distinct CDR3 sequences, 15% to 20% occurring once. Sequencing was performed on blood, either unsorted or a sorted T cell fraction (not recorded which). Receptors originate from a human donor who was either an allogeneic HSCT recipient or a stem cell or donor lymphocyte infusion donor (not recorded which). It is not recorded whose cells these are; they may come from a transplant donor.

This rearrangement joins TRBV4-1 to TRBJ2-5; 8 nucleotides match TRBD2. This CDR3 is 16 amino acids long. Germline CDR1 reads MGHRA; CDR2 reads YSYEKL. V lost 0 bases to trimming and J lost 2 bases; unmatched junction nucleotides: 5. The CDR3 reads CASSQEIKREQETQYF. CDR3 DNA: TGCGCCAGCAGCCAAGAAATCAAGCGGGAGCAAGAGACCCAGTACTTC.

The chain is built from TRBV6-1 and TRBJ1-2, with TRBD1 as a possible D gene (5 bases). Per germline, CDR1 MNHNS and CDR2 SASEGT. Trimming cost V 3 bases and J 6 bases, with 11 bases left between them. The CDR3 runs 13 residues. The CDR3 DNA is TGTGCCAGCAGTGATGAAGGGGTAGATGGCTACACCTTC. Residues: CASSDEGVDGYTF.

The sample holds a few counts of this clonotype. V usage is TRBV5-1 and J usage is TRBJ2-7; tentative D call: TRBD2 (5 bases). This CDR3 has 16 residues. V was pared by 2 bases and J by 2 bases, with 17 bases between. The germline CDR1 and CDR2 sequences are SGHRS and YFSETQ. The CDR3 reads CASSFPLSGVPYEQYF. The CDR3 DNA reads as TGCGCCAGCAGCTTTCCGTTGAGCGGCGTCCCCTACGAGCAGTACTTC.

This clonotype has a handful of counts. V gene TRBV6-5 combines with J gene TRBJ2-7; a possible D gene is TRBD2 (6 bases). The V and J ends lost 3 bases and 6 bases respectively, with 12 bases between them. Germline V gene lookup returns CDR1 MNHEY and CDR2 SVGAGI. The CDR3 has 13 amino acids. The CDR3 DNA is TGTGCCAGCAGTTATGAGGGAGCGGGCGAGCAGTACTTC. Translation: CASSYEGAGEQYF.

This sequence joins TRBV12-3 or TRBV12-4 and TRBJ2-7; D might be TRBD2 (6 bases). This CDR3 region has 12 residues. Trimming removed 3 bases from V and 5 bases from J, with 8 bases in between. In DNA form, the CDR3 reads TGTGCCAGCAGTTTTAGCGGAGACGAGCAGTACTTC. It specifies CASSFSGDEQYF.

This sequence joins TRBV25-1 and TRBJ1-2, with D maybe TRBD1 (6 bases). CDR3 length: 13 amino acids. CDR1 and CDR2 (germline): MGHDK, SYGVNS. Between the trimmed V and J ends, which lost 2 bases and 7 bases, there was a span of 11 bases. The CDR3 reads CASSELRGGGYTF. The CDR3 nucleotides read TGTGCCAGCAGTGAACTCAGGGGCGGTGGCTACACCTTC.

In this sample, this clonotype turned up a few times. The chain links TRBV28 to TRBJ1-5; D is possibly TRBD1 (6 bases). CDR1 is MDHEN and CDR2 is SYDVKM in the germline V gene. V lost 6 bases to trimming and J lost 0 bases, with 9 bases between them. The CDR3 is 14 amino acids. CDR3 nucleotide sequence: TGTGCCAGCAGGGGACACTATAGCAATCAGCCCCAGCATTTT. Translated: CASRGHYSNQPQHF.

The chain couples TRBV7-9 to TRBJ2-7; D gene unclear. In germline, CDR1 is SEHNR, CDR2 FQNEAQ (reference sequence). The ends were cut back, 0 bases at V and 5 bases at J, with 11 bases in the middle. CDR3 length: 14 residues. The CDR3 region is CASSLAVQIHEQYF. DNA for the CDR3: TGTGCCAGCAGCTTAGCGGTCCAAATCCACGAGCAGTACTTC.

This clonotype has only one observation. This chain joins TRBV7-9 and TRBJ2-1; 12 bases fit TRBD1. CDR1 is SEHNR, CDR2 FQNEAQ, per germline (reference sequence). The V segment lost 4 bases and the J segment 8 bases; nucleotides outside the gene matches: 6. The CDR3 loop spans 15 amino acids. The CDR3 nucleotides are TGTGCCAGCAGCTCCCGGGACAGGGGGCCGTATGAGCAGTTCTTC. It specifies CASSSRDRGPYEQFF.

This clonotype was seen a few times. The chain has TRBV3-1 and TRBJ1-2; D not resolved. CDR1 is LGHDT, CDR2 YNNKEL, per germline (reference sequence). V lost 6 bases and J lost 5, with 16 bases in between. There are 14 residues in the CDR3. CDR3: CASRPRTQLYGYTF. The CDR3 DNA is TGTGCCAGCAGGCCGCGGACTCAACTATATGGCTACACCTTC.

The chain is built from TRBV6-5 and TRBJ2-1; perhaps TRBD2 as D (5 bases). The CDR3 totals 16 residues. Trimming shortened V by 2 bases and J by 0 bases, and 11 bases separated the two germline ends. CDR1 and CDR2 (germline): MNHEY, SVGAGI. The CDR3 is CASSYHGLRSYNEQFF. CDR3 bases: TGTGCCAGCAGTTACCATGGACTGCGCTCCTACAATGAGCAGTTCTTC.

This clonotype has more than one count but fewer than ten. The rearrangement links TRBV5-1 to TRBJ2-3, with 13 bases aligning to TRBD2. V lost 4 bases, J lost 4 bases, and 6 bases stayed unmatched. CDR1 is SGHRS and CDR2 is YFSETQ in the germline V gene. This CDR3 is 16 amino acids long. CDR3 in amino acids: CASSRGLAGVSDTQYF. CDR3 in DNA: TGCGCCAGCAGCCGAGGACTAGCGGGAGTCTCAGATACGCAGTATTTT.

The chain joins TRBV7-9 to TRBJ2-7; 7 bases agree with TRBD2. V trimming: 4 bases; J trimming: 0 bases; junction bases outside the gene matches: 6. There are 15 residues in the CDR3. Per germline, CDR1 SEHNR and CDR2 FQNEAQ (reference sequence). The DNA of the CDR3 is TGTGCCAGCAGCTCCGGGGGGAGGAGCTCCTACGAGCAGTACTTC. It specifies CASSSGGRSSYEQYF.

This clonotype was picked up many times. The gene calls are TRBV7-8 and TRBJ1-1; no clear D. CDR1 and CDR2 from the germline V gene are SGHVS and FQNEAQ. This CDR3 comprises 15 residues. The V and J ends lost 2 bases and 0 bases respectively, with 10 bases between them. For the CDR3, the DNA is TGTGCCAGCAGCTTATTCGACACCCTGAACACTGAAGCTTTCTTT. It codes for CASSLFDTLNTEAFF.

There are a few counts of this clonotype. The chain recombines TRBV5-1 with TRBJ2-7; unclear D gene. CDR1 is SGHRS and CDR2 is YFSETQ in the germline V gene. The CDR3 spans 15 residues. V was pared by 5 bases and J by 0 bases, with 15 bases between. CDR3 nucleotides: TGCGCCAGCAGTTCCTACACCGGGCCCTCCTACGAGCAGTACTTC. Its translation: CASSSYTGPSYEQYF.

This chain links TRBV16 with TRBJ2-3; no definite D call. Trimming cost V 1 base and J 1 base, with 6 bases left between them. Germline lookup yields CDR1 KGHSY and CDR2 FQNENV. CDR3 length equals 14 residues. The CDR3 here is CASSQFQGTDTQYF. CDR3 nucleotides: TGTGCCAGCAGCCAATTCCAGGGCACAGATACGCAGTATTTT.

This clonotype was seen a few times. The chain employs TRBV27 and TRBJ1-1, with unresolved D. The CDR3 spans 13 residues. CDR1 is MNHEY, CDR2 SMNVEV, per germline (reference sequence). Trimming took 3 bases from V and 1 from J, leaving 6 bases between them. CDR3 sequence reads: CASSFQANTEAFF. The CDR3 bases are TGTGCCAGCAGTTTCCAGGCGAACACTGAAGCTTTCTTT.

The rearrangement joins TRBV5-5 to TRBJ1-5, with TRBD1 as a possible D gene (6 bases). The V and J ends lost 4 bases and 0 bases respectively, with 17 bases between them. This CDR3 is built from 17 residues. The germline V gene has CDR1 SGHKS and CDR2 YYEKEE (reference sequence). The CDR3 is CASSRSLGGNSNQPQHF. CDR3 nucleotides: TGTGCCAGCAGCCGAAGCCTAGGGGGAAATAGCAATCAGCCCCAGCATTTT.

The table lists this clonotype with a few counts. This chain links TRBV28 with TRBJ1-5; 10 bases match TRBD1. Germline V lookup: CDR1 MDHEN, CDR2 SYDVKM. V shed 5 bases, J shed 4 bases, and the junction held 14 bases outside the gene matches. The CDR3 has 18 amino acids. The CDR3 protein is CASSLPGQGTSSNQPQHF. The CDR3 DNA is TGTGCCAGCAGTCTACCGGGACAGGGGACTTCGAGTAATCAGCCCCAGCATTTT.

This clonotype occurred a few times. This chain uses TRBV24-1 with TRBJ2-1; 9 positions agree with TRBD2. The CDR3 extends over 16 amino acids. V lost 1 base, J lost 7 bases, and 7 bases stayed unmatched. Per the germline V gene, CDR1 is KGHDR and CDR2 is SFDVKD. The CDR3 DNA reads TGTGCCACCAGTGATTTCGGTAGCGGGAGTGTAAATGAGCAGTTCTTC. The encoded protein is CATSDFGSGSVNEQFF.

The rearrangement joins TRBV9 to TRBJ2-7, with D possibly TRBD2 on 5 matching bases. V dropped 10 bases and J dropped 3 bases, with 17 bases sitting between them. Germline-derived CDR1 and CDR2 are SGDLS and YYNGEE. The CDR3 totals 13 residues. CDR3 loop: CASHGENFYEQYF. The CDR3 bases are TGTGCCTCACACGGGGAGAACTTCTACGAGCAGTACTTC. The variable domain in full, with the rest retrieved from reference TRBV9 and TRBJ2-7, is DSGVTQTPKHLITATGQRVTLRCSPRSGDLSVYWYQQSLDQGLQFLIQYYNGEERAKGNILERFSAQQFPDLHSELNLSSLELGDSALYFCASHGENFYEQYFGPGTRLTVT.

A few counts support this clonotype. The V and J genes are TRBV5-1 and TRBJ2-2; no definite D call. Germline V lookup: CDR1 SGHRS, CDR2 YFSETQ. This CDR3 has 12 residues. The V and J ends lost 3 bases and 7 bases respectively, with 7 bases between them. The CDR3 DNA follows: TGCGCCAGCAGCTCACAGTACGGGGAGCTGTTTTTT. It specifies CASSSQYGELFF.

V and J are TRBV6-1 and TRBJ2-1; 10 bases are a match to TRBD2. The CDR3 consists of 15 residues. Germline V gene data show CDR1 as MNHNS and CDR2 as SASEGT. Trimming removed 6 bases from V and 4 bases from J; junction bases left unmatched: 6. The DNA of the CDR3 is TGTGCCAGCAGCCGTAGCGGGGGGCTGTACAATGAGCAGTTCTTC. It codes for CASSRSGGLYNEQFF.

V is TRBV9 and J is TRBJ1-4, with 7 bases aligning to TRBD1. CDR3 size: 15 residues. With 3 bases clipped from V and 10 bases from J, the junction kept 12 bases outside the gene matches. Germline assignment: CDR1 SGDLS and CDR2 YYNGEE. CDR3 sequence: CASSGPDRASGKLFF. The CDR3, as DNA: TGTGCCAGCAGCGGACCCGACAGGGCATCAGGAAAACTGTTTTTT.

This clonotype was detected a few times. The gene calls are TRBV20-1 and TRBJ2-7, with D maybe TRBD1 (6 bases). CDR1 and CDR2 (germline): DFQATT, SNEGSKA (reference sequence). Trimming removed 5 bases at V and 4 bases at J, with 15 bases between. The CDR3 contains 13 residues. CDR3 in amino acids: CSASPGQQYEQYF. The CDR3 bases are TGCAGTGCTTCTCCGGGACAACAATACGAGCAGTACTTC.

This clonotype was counted a few times. This chain uses TRBV9 with TRBJ2-2; D remains ambiguous. Germline loops: CDR1 SGDLS, CDR2 YYNGEE. Trimming removed 4 bases from V and 0 bases from J, with 10 bases in between. This CDR3 is 15 amino acids long. The CDR3 bases are TGTGCCAGCAGCCCGTCCCTGGCGAACACCGGGGAGCTGTTTTTT. Protein sequence: CASSPSLANTGELFF. The full variable domain, with the rest looked up from reference TRBV9 and TRBJ2-2, is DSGVTQTPKHLITATGQRVTLRCSPRSGDLSVYWYQQSLDQGLQFLIQYYNGEERAKGNILERFSAQQFPDLHSELNLSSLELGDSALYFCASSPSLANTGELFFGEGSRLTVL.

This clonotype appeared many times. The chain uses TRBV7-2 and TRBJ2-7; D may be TRBD1 (5 bases). Between the trimmed V and J ends, which lost 5 bases and 1 base, there was a span of 12 bases. From germline, CDR1 is SGHTA and CDR2 FQGNSA. CDR3 length: 14 residues. The CDR3 spells CASSPQTASYEQYF. CDR3 DNA sequence: TGTGCCAGCAGCCCCCAGACAGCTTCCTACGAGCAGTACTTC.